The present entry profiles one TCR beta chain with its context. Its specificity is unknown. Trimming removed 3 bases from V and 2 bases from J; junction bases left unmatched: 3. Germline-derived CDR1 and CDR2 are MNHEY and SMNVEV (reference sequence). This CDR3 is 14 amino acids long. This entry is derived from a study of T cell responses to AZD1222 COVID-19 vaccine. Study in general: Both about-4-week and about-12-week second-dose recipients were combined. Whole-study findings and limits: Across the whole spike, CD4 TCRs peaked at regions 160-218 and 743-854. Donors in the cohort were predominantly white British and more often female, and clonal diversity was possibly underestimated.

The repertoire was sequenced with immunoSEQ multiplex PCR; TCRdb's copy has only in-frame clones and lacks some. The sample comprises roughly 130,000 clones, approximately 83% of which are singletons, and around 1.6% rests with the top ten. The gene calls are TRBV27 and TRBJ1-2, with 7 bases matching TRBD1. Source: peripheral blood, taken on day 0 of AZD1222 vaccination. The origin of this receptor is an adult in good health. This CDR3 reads CASSFDRVNYGYTF. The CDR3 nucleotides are TGTGCCAGCAGTTTCGACAGGGTGAACTATGGCTACACCTTC.